Listed here are 30 T cell receptor beta chains from one sample, sequenced in a study of vaccination and CD4 T cells after COVID-19. Sequencing of cultured CD4+ T cell DNA used the Oncomine TCR Beta short-read assay. From the PCR reads, TCRdb called clonotypes with MiXCR, one entry per CDR3 protein. The table records under 20,000 distinct CDR3 sequences, around 45% of them present only once. These TCRs' antigens remain unknown. Treatment meaning: roughly 11-day PBMC culture with coronavirus spike peptide pools or control peptides (ViraFEST assay). The sample taken for sequencing was CD4+ T cells from blood, cultured in vitro. Every receptor here comes from a human donor who had recovered from COVID-19.

The chain recombines TRBV7-2 with TRBJ1-5; D is unclear. V lost 1 base and J 7 bases, leaving 14 bases between the germline ends. Germline loops: CDR1 SGHTA, CDR2 FQGNSA. CDR3 length equals 15 residues. Here the CDR3 DNA reads TGTGCCAGCAGCTTAGGGTCGTTGGGGATCCAGCCCCAGCATTTT. Translating gives CASSLGSLGIQPQHF. Supplemented by reference TRBV7-2 and TRBJ1-5, the full variable domain reads GAGVSQSPSNKVTEKGKDVELRCDPISGHTALYWYRQSLGQGLEFLIYFQGNSAPDKSGLPSDRFSAERTGGSVSTLTIQRTQQEDSAVYLCASSLGSLGIQPQHFGDGTRLSIL.

The V gene is TRBV7-2, the J gene TRBJ2-3, with D maybe TRBD1 (5 bases). This CDR3 region has 15 residues. The V end lost 1 base, the J end lost 2 bases, and 10 bases lay between the germline ends. The germline CDR1 and CDR2 sequences are SGHTA and FQGNSA. Here the CDR3 reads CASSLDGAFTDTQYF. Written as DNA, the CDR3 is TGTGCCAGCAGCTTAGATGGGGCATTCACAGATACGCAGTATTTT.

There are a few counts of this clonotype. The chain carries TRBV28 and TRBJ2-2; D remains ambiguous. Trimming pared 6 bases from V and 9 bases from J, leaving 17 bases between. CDR3 length: 14 residues. Per germline, CDR1 MDHEN and CDR2 SYDVKM. DNA of the CDR3: TGTGCCAGCAGCATTGGAGCAGTTAGAAGGGAGCTGTTTTTT. Protein: CASSIGAVRRELFF.

About this clonotype: At one of its ends the junction is not consistent with the germline gene, which may arise from a read error. The chain combines TRBV2 with TRBJ2-2; the D gene is possibly TRBD2 (5 bases). This CDR3 region has 13 residues. In germline, CDR1 is SNHLY, CDR2 FYNNEI. CDR3 nucleotide sequence: TGTGCCAGGAGTGTAATTGGAGGCGGGGAGCTGTTTTTT. It is translated as CARSVIGGGELFF.

The chain links TRBV7-9 to TRBJ1-1, with a possible D match to TRBD1 (5 bases). Trimming left V 2 bases short and J 5 bases short, with 12 bases between. This CDR3 contains 14 residues. CDR1 is SEHNR and CDR2 is FQNEAQ in the germline V gene (reference sequence). The CDR3 coding sequence is TGTGCCAGCAGCTTAAAGGGGAGGGAAACTGAAGCTTTCTTT. Amino acid sequence: CASSLKGRETEAFF.

The V call is TRBV6-5, the J call TRBJ1-5; D not resolved. CDR3 length: 13 residues. Germline-derived CDR1 and CDR2 are MNHEY and SVGAGI. The V end lost 2 bases, the J end lost 7 bases, and 9 bases lay between the germline ends. The DNA of the CDR3 is TGTGCCAGCAGTTACCCGCCGGACCAGCCCCAGCATTTT. Residues: CASSYPPDQPQHF.

The count of this clonotype is one. The rearrangement links TRBV7-9 to TRBJ2-7; D not certain. Between the trimmed V and J ends, which lost 1 base and 5 bases, there was a span of 15 bases. Germline lookup yields CDR1 SEHNR and CDR2 FQNEAQ (reference sequence). The CDR3 sequence is 15 residues long. CDR3 amino acids: CASSLDLVGQDEQYF. DNA of the CDR3: TGTGCCAGCAGCTTAGATCTTGTTGGTCAAGACGAGCAGTACTTC. Full variable domain (rest looked up from reference TRBV7-9 and TRBJ2-7): DTGVSQNPRHKITKRGQNVTFRCDPISEHNRLYWYRQTLGQGPEFLTYFQNEAQLEKSRLLSDRFSAERPKGSFSTLEIQRTEQGDSAMYLCASSLDLVGQDEQYFGPGTRLTVT.

This clonotype was seen a few times. The V and J genes are TRBV7-2 and TRBJ2-7; a weak D match, TRBD1 (7 bases). Germline V gene sequence: CDR1 SGHTA, CDR2 FQGNSA. The CDR3 consists of 15 residues. V shed 5 bases and J shed 6 bases, with 20 bases lying between them. The CDR3 DNA reads as TGTGCCAGCAGCCTTAGTAGGGGGCGGCGGGGCGAGCAGTACTTC. Translation: CASSLSRGRRGEQYF.

The chain has TRBV27 and TRBJ1-6; unclear D gene. Germline V gene lookup returns CDR1 MNHEY and CDR2 SMNVEV (reference sequence). The CDR3 length is 16 residues. The germline V and J ends were trimmed by 4 bases and 15 bases, with 25 bases remaining between them. In DNA form, the CDR3 reads TGTGCCAGCAGTTGGGATTCCGGGTCGTTACCCTCTGGCCTCCACTTT. This codes for CASSWDSGSLPSGLHF.

The rearrangement uses TRBV6-2 or TRBV6-3 and TRBJ2-5, with TRBD1 as a possible D gene (6 bases). This CDR3 is 14 amino acids long. Germline V gives CDR1 MNHEY, CDR2 SVGEGT. V lost 6 bases to trimming and J lost 4 bases, with 15 bases between them. The CDR3 nucleotides read TGTGCCAGCAGCATGACAGGCCCAGTAGAGACCCAGTACTTC. Its translation is CASSMTGPVETQYF.

The chain combines TRBV10-3 with TRBJ2-3; perhaps TRBD1 as D (5 bases). This CDR3 contains 14 residues. Per the germline V gene, CDR1 is ENHRY and CDR2 is SYGVKD. Trimming removed 3 bases at V and 5 bases at J, with 12 bases between. The CDR3: CAISDQDKGDTQYF. The DNA of the CDR3 is TGTGCCATCAGTGACCAGGACAAAGGAGATACGCAGTATTTT.

This rearrangement joins TRBV30 to TRBJ1-4, with D uncertain. Trimming took off 1 base at V and 7 bases at J, with 10 bases between the two ends. Germline V CDR1 and CDR2: GTSNPN, SVGIG (reference sequence). The CDR3 is 13 amino acids. The CDR3 protein is CAWSANRGEKLFF. The DNA of the CDR3 is TGTGCCTGGAGTGCGAACCGCGGTGAAAAACTGTTTTTT.

Concerning this clonotype itself: The germline gene is not matched at one end of the junction; a read error may be the cause. The rearrangement joins TRBV27 to TRBJ1-2; D possibly corresponds to TRBD1 (5 bases). The germline CDR1 and CDR2 sequences are MNHEY and SMNVEV (reference sequence). The CDR3 is 15 amino acids. As DNA, the CDR3 is TGTGCCAGCAGTCCCTCGCGGGGGGGAAACTATGGCTACGCCTTC. It encodes CASSPSRGGNYGYAF.

V usage is TRBV7-2 and J usage is TRBJ2-3, with D perhaps TRBD2 (6 bases). Germline V CDR1 and CDR2: SGHTA, FQGNSA. The CDR3 loop spans 14 amino acids. With 1 base removed from V and 6 bases from J, the gap between germline ends came to 11 bases. The CDR3 nucleotides are TGTGCCAGCAGCTTAGTTCGGGGGACGGATACGCAGTATTTT. It is translated as CASSLVRGTDTQYF.

This clonotype was seen more than once but under ten times. The J gene is TRBJ1-4, the V gene TRBV20-1; the match to TRBD1 covers 9 bases. In germline, CDR1 is DFQATT, CDR2 SNEGSKA (reference sequence). V lost 6 bases to trimming and J lost 3 bases; unmatched junction nucleotides: 8. CDR3 size: 15 residues. In DNA form, the CDR3 reads TGCAGTGCCAACCCACAGGGGGCCTCTAATGAAAAACTGTTTTTT. It yields the protein CSANPQGASNEKLFF.

V is TRBV20-1 and J is TRBJ1-4; possible D gene TRBD1, 6 bases. There are 13 residues in the CDR3. Trimming removed 6 bases at V and 3 bases at J, with 11 bases between. Germline assignment: CDR1 DFQATT and CDR2 SNEGSKA (reference sequence). CDR3 sequence reads: CSALTGPNEKLFF. For the CDR3, the DNA is TGCAGTGCACTCACAGGGCCTAATGAAAAACTGTTTTTT.

The rearrangement joins TRBV12-3 or TRBV12-4 to TRBJ2-5; 13 bases are shared with TRBD2. V shed 8 bases, J shed 1 base, and the junction held 1 base outside the gene matches. The CDR3 contains 14 residues. The CDR3 is CASGLAGVQETQYF. The CDR3 DNA reads TGTGCCAGCGGACTAGCGGGGGTCCAAGAGACCCAGTACTTC.

The chain couples TRBV6-1 to TRBJ2-7; 12 nucleotides line up with TRBD2. This CDR3 spans 15 amino acids. Trimming cost V 9 bases and J 2 bases; bases outside gene matches: 8. Germline values: CDR1 MNHNS, CDR2 SASEGT. Here the CDR3 DNA reads TGTGCCAGTCGAACAAGGACTAGCGGGACCTACGAGCAGTACTTC. Protein product: CASRTRTSGTYEQYF.

This chain uses TRBV19 with TRBJ1-3; D unclear. The CDR3 loop spans 14 amino acids. Germline assignment: CDR1 LNHDA and CDR2 SQIVND (reference sequence). V dropped 3 bases and J dropped 4 bases, with 10 bases sitting between them. The CDR3 sequence: CASSIVGLGNTIYF. CDR3 in DNA: TGTGCCAGTAGTATCGTAGGGCTCGGAAACACCATATATTTT.

The CDR3 nucleotides are TGTGCCAGCAGCTTAGGGGGTCGAGGAACTGAAGCTTTCTTT. Encoded protein: CASSLGGRGTEAFF. The V call is TRBV7-3, the J call TRBJ1-1, with D perhaps TRBD1 (5 bases). Trimming took 2 bases from V and 5 from J, leaving 12 bases between them. The CDR3 is 14 residues long. From germline, CDR1 is SGHTA and CDR2 FQGTGA.

CDR3 sequence (DNA): TGCAGTGCTAGAGACCCCCGGGACCGGAACACTGAAGCTTTCTTT. It specifies CSARDPRDRNTEAFF. V gene TRBV20-1 combines with J gene TRBJ1-1; tentative D call: TRBD1 (5 bases). Trimming stripped 0 bases from V and 1 base from J, with 12 bases between. Per the germline V gene, CDR1 is DFQATT and CDR2 is SNEGSKA (reference sequence). This CDR3 region has 15 residues.

This clonotype has a handful of counts. In nucleotides, the CDR3 is TGTGCCAGCAGCTTAGAACGGGAGACCCAGTACTTC. This translates into CASSLERETQYF. The V and J genes are TRBV7-6 and TRBJ2-5; D remains ambiguous. V was pared by 1 base and J by 5 bases, with 5 bases between. The CDR3 sequence is 12 residues long. The germline V gene encodes CDR1 SGHVS and CDR2 FNYEAQ.

This chain uses TRBV6-5 with TRBJ1-1; D is possibly TRBD1 (5 bases). Per the germline V gene, CDR1 is MNHEY and CDR2 is SVGAGI. This CDR3 is built from 15 residues. Trimming removed 0 bases at V and 0 bases at J, with 8 bases between. The chain's CDR3 is CASSYSEGMNTEAFF. The CDR3, as DNA: TGTGCCAGCAGTTACTCGGAGGGGATGAACACTGAAGCTTTCTTT.

This clonotype was seen a handful of times. The CDR3 DNA reads as TGTGCCACCAGTGAATGGACAGATTATAATTCACCCCTCCACTTT. This translates into CATSEWTDYNSPLHF. The genes are TRBV24-1 and TRBJ1-6, with TRBD1 as a possible D gene (6 bases). The CDR3 runs to 15 residues. Germline lookup yields CDR1 KGHDR and CDR2 SFDVKD. V was trimmed by 4 bases and J by 4 bases, leaving 10 bases between them.

The gene calls are TRBV6-5 and TRBJ1-3; 8 nucleotides match TRBD1. The ends lost 4 bases at V and 4 bases at J; junction bases unmatched: 9. Germline CDR1 MNHEY, CDR2 SVGAGI. The CDR3 runs 16 residues. The CDR3 region is CASSSSLTGVGNTIYF. In DNA form, the CDR3 reads TGTGCCAGCAGTTCAAGCTTGACAGGGGTAGGAAACACCATATATTTT.

This clonotype was observed a few times. This chain connects TRBV28 to TRBJ2-3; a weak D match, TRBD2 (5 bases). Germline V gene data show CDR1 as MDHEN and CDR2 as SYDVKM. This CDR3 is built from 15 residues. V was clipped by 7 bases and J by 2 bases, with 16 bases between them. The CDR3 DNA reads TGTGCCAGCATAACGAGCGGAGCCCACACAGATACGCAGTATTTT. It translates to CASITSGAHTDTQYF.

With regard to this clonotype: The junction departs from the called germline gene at one end, perhaps through a read error. This chain uses TRBV6-4 with TRBJ2-2; 8 bases are a match to TRBD1. Per the germline V gene, CDR1 is MRHNA and CDR2 is SNTAGT. CDR3 length equals 14 residues. The CDR3 loop is CASIDRGRAGELFF. DNA of the CDR3: TGTGCCAGCATTGACAGGGGAAGGGCCGGGGAGCTGTTTTTT.

This chain uses TRBV6-5 with TRBJ2-2, with D hard to call. The germline CDR1 and CDR2 sequences are MNHEY and SVGAGI. Trimming took 2 bases from V and 0 from J, leaving 7 bases between them. The CDR3 is made up of 15 amino acids. The chain's CDR3 is CASSYTLTNTGELFF. CDR3 sequence (DNA): TGTGCCAGCAGTTACACTCTAACGAACACCGGGGAGCTGTTTTTT.

The chain couples TRBV19 to TRBJ2-7; the match to TRBD2 covers 10 bases. CDR1 and CDR2 from the germline V gene are LNHDA and SQIVND (reference sequence). The J segment lost 3 bases and the V segment lost 5 bases, leaving 10 bases of the junction unmatched. CDR3 length: 16 amino acids. The DNA of the CDR3 is TGTGCCAGTAGTTCGAGAAGACTAGCGGGTAGCTACGAGCAGTACTTC. It encodes CASSSRRLAGSYEQYF.

This clonotype was seen more than once but under ten times. The chain combines TRBV6-1 with TRBJ1-1, with D tentatively TRBD1 (6 bases). The ends were cut back, 9 bases at V and 11 bases at J, with 16 bases in the middle. Germline CDR1 and CDR2: MNHNS and SASEGT. This CDR3 is 11 amino acids long. For the CDR3, the DNA is TGTGCCAGTAAGACAGGAGCGAGGGCTTTCTTT. This translates into CASKTGARAFF.